The 24 T cell receptor beta chains listed next were all sequenced from one sample in a study of blood T cell repertoires in COVID-19. This table comes from immunoSEQ multiplex PCR, and its TCRdb copy is limited to in-frame clones, with some not included. Of under 200,000 clones listed, 70% to 90% were seen once; the top ten hold 5.4%. Sequenced material: peripheral blood. All receptors come from a woman in her 50s with COVID-19, enrolled during active disease.

A single count supports this clone. The rearrangement joins TRBV6-2 or TRBV6-3 to TRBJ2-3; 7 bases are shared with TRBD2. After removal of 5 bases from V and 8 bases from J, the junction contained 4 bases not matched to a gene. The CDR3 is 12 amino acids. Germline CDR1 is MNHEY and CDR2 is SVGEGT. CDR3 bases: TGTGCCAGCAGTGGGCTAGCGGTTACGCAGTATTTT. This translates into CASSGLAVTQYF.

The chain recombines TRBV28 with TRBJ2-1; TRBD2 aligns across 7 bases. V shed 5 bases and J 7 bases; nucleotides not matched to a gene: 8. Germline CDR1 and CDR2: MDHEN and SYDVKM. This CDR3 has 14 amino acids. The CDR3 DNA reads TGTGCCAGCAGTCAAGCGGGGCGGTATAATGAGCAGTTCTTC. Translated, it gives CASSQAGRYNEQFF.

The chain links TRBV6-6 to TRBJ2-5; D is unresolved. The length of the CDR3 is 14 residues. CDR1 and CDR2 from the germline V gene are MNHNY and SVGAGI (reference sequence). V was clipped by 6 bases and J by 1 base, with 12 bases between them. The CDR3 here is CASRSQILQETQYF. DNA of the CDR3: TGTGCCAGCAGATCACAAATCCTCCAAGAGACCCAGTACTTC.

V gene TRBV6-5 combines with J gene TRBJ2-3; 7 bases are a match to TRBD2. The CDR3 covers 14 residues. Germline CDR1 reads MNHEY; CDR2 reads SVGAGI. Germline trimming cut 2 bases from V and 6 bases from J; bases unmatched to any gene: 5. CDR3 amino acids: CASSYGGGGDTQYF. The CDR3 DNA is TGTGCCAGCAGTTACGGGGGGGGAGGGGATACGCAGTATTTT.

The rearrangement joins TRBV28 to TRBJ1-1; D is unresolved. From germline, CDR1 is MDHEN and CDR2 SYDVKM. V lost 4 bases to trimming and J lost 0 bases, with 3 bases between them. This CDR3 comprises 12 residues. CDR3 amino acids: CASSSMNTEAFF. Written as DNA, the CDR3 is TGTGCCAGCAGTTCAATGAACACTGAAGCTTTCTTT. Full variable domain (remainder filled in from reference TRBV28 and TRBJ1-1): DVKVTQSSRYLVKRTGEKVFLECVQDMDHENMFWYRQDPGLGLRLIYFSYDVKMKEKGDIPEGYSVSREKKERFSLILESASTNQTSMYLCASSSMNTEAFFGQGTRLTVV.

This clone showed up just once. The gene calls are TRBV19 and TRBJ1-2, with 7 positions matching TRBD1. The CDR3 length is 16 residues. J was trimmed by 2 bases and V by 2 bases; bases with no gene match: 8. Germline V CDR1 and CDR2: LNHDA, SQIVND (reference sequence). The CDR3 bases are TGTGCCAGTAGTATATTACTGGGACAGTACAACTATGGCTACACCTTC. Translation: CASSILLGQYNYGYTF.

V is TRBV29-1 and J is TRBJ2-2; TRBD1 matches 7 bases. The CDR3 runs to 12 residues. The germline gives CDR1 SQVTM, CDR2 ANQGSEA. The junction had 3 bases not matched to a gene; V was cut back by 4 bases and J by 7 bases. CDR3 sequence reads: CSVGQGVGELFF. The DNA for the CDR3 is TGCAGCGTTGGCCAGGGGGTCGGGGAGCTGTTTTTT.

The chain joins TRBV3-1 (or the pseudogene TRBV3-2) to TRBJ2-7; tentative D call: TRBD1 (6 bases). In germline, CDR1 is LGHDT, CDR2 YNNKEL (reference sequence). V shed 0 bases and J shed 0 bases, with 9 bases lying between them. The CDR3 is 15 amino acids. CDR3 sequence reads: CASSQDWDISYEQYF. DNA of the CDR3: TGTGCCAGCAGCCAAGACTGGGACATCTCCTACGAGCAGTACTTC.

V usage is TRBV15 and J usage is TRBJ1-2, with 7 positions matching TRBD1. Losses at the gene ends were 6 bases for V and 3 bases for J; bases not matched to a gene: 7. This CDR3 is 14 amino acids long. The germline gives CDR1 LNHNV, CDR2 YYDKDF (reference sequence). The CDR3 DNA sequence: TGTGCCACCAGACCTCAGGGGGTTGACTATGGCTACACCTTC. Its translation: CATRPQGVDYGYTF.

The rearrangement joins TRBV6-1 to TRBJ2-7; tentatively, D is TRBD1 (5 bases). Germline V gene lookup returns CDR1 MNHNS and CDR2 SASEGT. Trimming stripped 4 bases from V and 5 bases from J, with 21 bases between. This CDR3 has 16 amino acids. The CDR3 sequence is CASSGQGTNRINEQYF. CDR3 DNA sequence: TGTGCCAGCAGTGGTCAGGGAACTAATAGGATTAACGAGCAGTACTTC.

The CDR3 loop reads CASSVGSGGAGGELFF. CDR3 DNA sequence: TGTGCCAGCAGCGTAGGGAGCGGGGGGGCCGGCGGGGAGCTGTTTTTT. The chain employs TRBV9 and TRBJ2-2; TRBD2 aligns across 10 bases. This CDR3 has 16 amino acids. The V gene's germline CDR1 is SGDLS and CDR2 YYNGEE. The V and J ends lost 0 bases and 7 bases, in that order; junction bases with no gene match: 6.

The chain is built from TRBV2 and TRBJ2-2; possible D gene TRBD2, 7 bases. Germline lookup yields CDR1 SNHLY and CDR2 FYNNEI. Between the trimmed V and J ends, which lost 6 bases and 6 bases, there was a span of 17 bases. The length of the CDR3 is 15 residues. The CDR3 nucleotides are TGTGCCAGCAGGCCCCTGGGGGGGGCGTCCGGGGAGCTGTTTTTT. This sequence encodes CASRPLGGASGELFF.

J is TRBJ1-4 and V is TRBV10-3, with D perhaps TRBD1 (5 bases). The CDR3 is 15 amino acids. V lost 3 bases and J lost 8, with 16 bases in between. Looked up from germline, CDR1 is ENHRY and CDR2 is SYGVKD. The CDR3 region is CAISDGSGRGEKLFF. The CDR3 coding sequence is TGTGCCATCAGTGATGGGAGCGGGAGGGGAGAAAAACTGTTTTTT.

The chain employs TRBV5-1 and TRBJ2-1; 9 bases align to TRBD1. This CDR3 is built from 15 residues. The germline CDR1 and CDR2 sequences are SGHRS and YFSETQ. The V gene end was trimmed by 5 bases and the J gene end by 5 bases; junction bases not matched to a gene: 8. The CDR3 protein is CASRPGQGTDNEQFF. As DNA, the CDR3 is TGCGCCAGCAGACCGGGACAGGGTACGGACAATGAGCAGTTCTTC. The full variable domain, rest sourced from reference TRBV5-1 and TRBJ2-1, is KAGVTQTPRYLIKTRGQQVTLSCSPISGHRSVSWYQQTPGQGLQFLFEYFSETQRNKGNFPGRFSGRQFSNSRSEMNVSTLELGDSALYLCASRPGQGTDNEQFFGPGTRLTVL.

The rearrangement uses TRBV24-1 and TRBJ1-2; D unclear. Trimming removed 6 bases at V and 4 bases at J, with 11 bases between. This CDR3 comprises 13 residues. Germline values: CDR1 KGHDR, CDR2 SFDVKD. The CDR3 nucleotides are TGTGCCACCAGTAGCGCCAGACCCTATGGCTACACCTTC. It yields the protein CATSSARPYGYTF.

The J gene is TRBJ2-7, the V gene TRBV5-6; D remains unclear. The CDR3 loop spans 12 amino acids. V shed 0 bases and J shed 7 bases, with 8 bases lying between them. The germline V gene encodes CDR1 SGHDT and CDR2 YYEEEE. The CDR3 DNA sequence: TGTGCCAGCAGCTTGGTAGATTGGGAGCAGTACTTC. Its translation: CASSLVDWEQYF.

The chain employs TRBV29-1 and TRBJ2-2; D remains unclear. CDR3 length: 13 residues. Looked up from germline, CDR1 is SQVTM and CDR2 is ANQGSEA. Between the trimmed V and J ends, which lost 4 bases and 0 bases, there was a span of 6 bases. CDR3 in DNA: TGCAGCGTTGCACAGACGAACACCGGGGAGCTGTTTTTT. It specifies CSVAQTNTGELFF.

This sequence joins TRBV5-1 and TRBJ1-1; the D gene is possibly TRBD1 (5 bases). CDR1 and CDR2 (germline): SGHRS, YFSETQ. V was shortened by 7 bases and J by 4 bases, with 14 bases between the two germline ends. The CDR3 is 13 residues long. The CDR3, as DNA: TGCGCCAGCCGACAGAGGACGGTCACTGAAGCTTTCTTT. Residues: CASRQRTVTEAFF.

This chain links TRBV4-2 with TRBJ2-6; 14 bases are a match to TRBD2. The J segment lost 0 bases and the V segment lost 0 bases, leaving 1 base of the junction unmatched. Germline V gene sequence: CDR1 LGHNA, CDR2 YNFKEQ. The CDR3 totals 19 residues. In nucleotides, the CDR3 is TGTGCCAGCAGCCAAGAAGGACTAGCGGGGGGCTCTGGGGCCAACGTCCTGACTTTC. Residues: CASSQEGLAGGSGANVLTF.

The CDR3 loop reads CASSQSENTEAFF. The DNA of the CDR3 is TGTGCCAGCAGCCAGTCAGAGAACACTGAAGCTTTCTTT. The rearrangement links TRBV14 to TRBJ1-1; D is undetermined. V dropped 3 bases and J dropped 1 base, with 6 bases sitting between them. The CDR3 length is 13 residues. Germline V lookup: CDR1 SGHDN, CDR2 FVKESK. Based on the CDR3 plus reference TRBV14 and TRBJ1-1, the full variable domain is EAGVTQFPSHSVIEKGQTVTLRCDPISGHDNLYWYRRVMGKEIKFLLHFVKESKQDESGMPNNRFLAERTGGTYSTLKVQPAELEDSGVYFCASSQSENTEAFFGQGTRLTVV.

The chain employs TRBV7-2 and TRBJ2-1; D not resolved. The V end lost 8 bases, the J end lost 6 bases, and 11 bases lay between the germline ends. The CDR3 consists of 12 residues. Germline V CDR1 and CDR2: SGHTA, FQGNSA. In nucleotides, the CDR3 is TGTGCCAGCCTAAGGCGGCCCAATGAGCAGTTCTTC. This codes for CASLRRPNEQFF.

This rearrangement joins TRBV9 to TRBJ2-1, with 13 nucleotides matching TRBD2. This CDR3 has 15 amino acids. V shed 3 bases, J shed 8 bases, and the junction held 5 bases outside the gene matches. The germline V gene has CDR1 SGDLS and CDR2 YYNGEE. CDR3 region: CASSEGLAGPHEQFF. In nucleotides, the CDR3 is TGTGCCAGCAGCGAGGGACTAGCGGGGCCCCATGAGCAGTTCTTC.

The rearrangement joins TRBV5-8 to TRBJ2-7; 7 bases are shared with TRBD1. V dropped 0 bases and J dropped 1; count of bases not matched to a gene: 7. CDR3 length: 16 amino acids. CDR1 and CDR2 from the germline V gene are SGHTS and YDEGEE. CDR3 DNA sequence: TGTGCCAGCAGCTTGGCCGGGCAGGGGGTGTCCTACGAGCAGTACTTC. This codes for CASSLAGQGVSYEQYF.

The rearrangement joins TRBV7-9 to TRBJ2-6; D is unclear. Trimming took off 0 bases at V and 0 bases at J, with 3 bases between the two ends. Germline CDR1 and CDR2: SEHNR and FQNEAQ (reference sequence). This CDR3 is 15 amino acids long. This CDR3 reads CASSLALSGANVLTF. The CDR3 region has the DNA TGTGCCAGCAGCTTAGCCCTCTCTGGGGCCAACGTCCTGACTTTC.